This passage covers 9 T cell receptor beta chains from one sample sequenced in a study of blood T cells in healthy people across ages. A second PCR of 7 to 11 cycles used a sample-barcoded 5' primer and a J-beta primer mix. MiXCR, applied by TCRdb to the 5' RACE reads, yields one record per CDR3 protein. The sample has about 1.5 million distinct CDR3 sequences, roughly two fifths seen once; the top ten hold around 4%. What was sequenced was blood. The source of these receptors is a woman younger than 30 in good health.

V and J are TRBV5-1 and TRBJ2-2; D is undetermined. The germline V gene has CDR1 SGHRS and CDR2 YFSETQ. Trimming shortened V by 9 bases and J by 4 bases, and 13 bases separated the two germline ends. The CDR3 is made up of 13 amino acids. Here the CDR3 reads CAIATPSTGELFF. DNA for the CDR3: TGCGCCATTGCGACCCCGAGCACCGGGGAGCTGTTTTTT.

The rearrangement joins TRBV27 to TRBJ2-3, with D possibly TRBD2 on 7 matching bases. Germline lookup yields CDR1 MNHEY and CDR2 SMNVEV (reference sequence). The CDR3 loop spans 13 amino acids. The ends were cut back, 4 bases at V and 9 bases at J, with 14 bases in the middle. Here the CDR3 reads CASSSPGEGTQYF. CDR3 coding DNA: TGTGCCAGCAGTTCCCCAGGGGAGGGAACGCAGTATTTT.

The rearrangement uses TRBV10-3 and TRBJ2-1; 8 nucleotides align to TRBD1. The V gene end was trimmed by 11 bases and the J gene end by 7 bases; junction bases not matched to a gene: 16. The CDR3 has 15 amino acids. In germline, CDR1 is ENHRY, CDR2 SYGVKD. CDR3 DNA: TGTGCCGTCACCGGCGGACAGGGTCTGAATAATGAGCAGTTCTTC. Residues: CAVTGGQGLNNEQFF.

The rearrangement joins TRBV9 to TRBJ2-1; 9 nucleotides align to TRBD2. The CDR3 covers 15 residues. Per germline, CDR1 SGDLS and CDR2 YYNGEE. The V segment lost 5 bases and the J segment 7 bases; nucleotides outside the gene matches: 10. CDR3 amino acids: CASSLAGATTNEQFF. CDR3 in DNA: TGTGCCAGCAGTTTAGCGGGGGCGACAACTAATGAGCAGTTCTTC.

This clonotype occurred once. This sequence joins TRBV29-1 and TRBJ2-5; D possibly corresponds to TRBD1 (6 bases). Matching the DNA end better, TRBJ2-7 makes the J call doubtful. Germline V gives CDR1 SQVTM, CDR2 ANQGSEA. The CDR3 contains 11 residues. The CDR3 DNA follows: TGCAGCGTTACTCAGGGGAGCGAGCAGTACTTC. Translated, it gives CSVTQGSEQYF.

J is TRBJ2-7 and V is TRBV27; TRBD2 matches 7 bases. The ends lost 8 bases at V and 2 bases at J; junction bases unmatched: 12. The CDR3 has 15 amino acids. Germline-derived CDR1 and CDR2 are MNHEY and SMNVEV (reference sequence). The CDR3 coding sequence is TGTGCCAGCGGGGCGGGAGAGCAATTTACCTACGAGCAGTACTTC. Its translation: CASGAGEQFTYEQYF.

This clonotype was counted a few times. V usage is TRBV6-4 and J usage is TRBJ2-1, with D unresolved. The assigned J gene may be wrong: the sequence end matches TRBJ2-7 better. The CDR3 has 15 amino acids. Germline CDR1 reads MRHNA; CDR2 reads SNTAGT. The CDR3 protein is CASSDTASSYNEQYF. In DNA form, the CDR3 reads TGTGCCAGCAGTGACACTGCGAGCTCCTACAATGAGCAGTACTTC.

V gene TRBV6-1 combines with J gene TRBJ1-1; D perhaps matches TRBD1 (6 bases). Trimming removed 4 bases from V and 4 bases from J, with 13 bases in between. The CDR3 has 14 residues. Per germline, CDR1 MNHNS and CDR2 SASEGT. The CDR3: CASSVGGLSTEAFF. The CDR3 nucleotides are TGTGCCAGCAGTGTCGGGGGGCTAAGCACTGAAGCTTTCTTT.

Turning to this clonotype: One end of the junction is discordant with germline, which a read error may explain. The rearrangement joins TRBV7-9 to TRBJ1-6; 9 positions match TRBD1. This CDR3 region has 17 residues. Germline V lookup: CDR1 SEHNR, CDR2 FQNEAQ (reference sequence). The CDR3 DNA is TGTGTCAGCAGCCCGCCGGGACAGGGTATCTATAATTCACCCCTCCACTTT. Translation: CVSSPPGQGIYNSPLHF.